Included here is one TCR beta chain sequence, with context. Its binding antigen is unknown. One base away there is no much larger clone; base qualities are not given. At one collaborating source in Seattle, patients were enrolled during active infection and were followed longitudinally through the course of disease. Each collaborating institution followed its own protocols to collect whole blood in K2EDTA tubes. Collaborator samples were shipped for TCRbeta analysis as frozen whole blood, isolated PBMCs, or DNA extracted from either sample type. This sample stems from a study of blood T cell repertoires in COVID-19 (dated by TCRdb to about 2020). Turning to the overall study: Samples from collaborators originated in the United States, Italy and Spain and spanned both the acute and convalescent phases of COVID-19. Where available, HLA class I and class II types were obtained from metadata supplied by the sample provider rather than from assay-based typing. The repertoires were released in a freely available public database intended as a resource for research on the immune response to SARS-CoV-2. Samples came from the ongoing ImmuneRACE study (first 160 participants) plus 1,254 subjects from 6 global collaborators. Sample metadata almost always included a de-identified subject ID, COVID-19 status, age in years and sex. The dataset comprised deeply sampled blood TCRbeta repertoires from subjects exposed to, actively infected with, or recovered from COVID-19. The material from the prospective study consisted of cDNA or gDNA derived from T cells, B-cell-depleted T cells, or PBMCs.

Results and caveats for the whole study, not just this receptor: Clinical and demographic metadata were provided uncurated, with the amount varying by source and participant.

TCRbeta CDR3 regions were amplified from genomic DNA using the immunoSEQ Assay, a bias-controlled multiplex PCR. From the authors' description of their analysis: Nucleated cell counts per sample were estimated from amplification of reference gene primers within the assay. To quantify the absolute abundance of each unique TCRbeta CDR3 rearrangement, sequence reads were collapsed and filtered. For each sample, productive Simpson clonality was calculated as the square root of Simpson's diversity index over productive rearrangements. Drawn from immuneACCESS, this table holds only the in-frame rearrangements with V and J called that TCRdb kept. Clones are partly lost; checked studies trace under half to an unresolved V gene and leave the rest unexplained. For V, J and clone size, that table is used; D and trimming come from the DNA. Within this sample are around 340,000 clones, with about 88% of them counted one time only. Jointly, the top ten make up roughly 7.1% of the sample.

The sample consisted of peripheral blood. This sequence was found in a woman aged 55-70 years with COVID-19, enrolled during active disease.

The nucleotide sequence reads TGTGCCGACCAATGGACAGGGCCCGTCCCCCTCTATGGCTACACCTTC. Protein translation: CADQWTGPVPLYGYTF. The chain is encoded by TRBV9 joined to TRBJ1-2; 8 central bases correspond to TRBD1. From the cysteine up to the phenylalanine, the CDR3 has a length of 16 residues. Only CDR3 DNA remains: 48 bases, in frame from the first base. Taken from the germline V gene, the CDR1 and CDR2 loops are SGDLS and YYNGEE. Trimming leaves V shorter by 10 bases and J shorter by 4 bases, with the junction holding 18 bases beyond the gene matches.